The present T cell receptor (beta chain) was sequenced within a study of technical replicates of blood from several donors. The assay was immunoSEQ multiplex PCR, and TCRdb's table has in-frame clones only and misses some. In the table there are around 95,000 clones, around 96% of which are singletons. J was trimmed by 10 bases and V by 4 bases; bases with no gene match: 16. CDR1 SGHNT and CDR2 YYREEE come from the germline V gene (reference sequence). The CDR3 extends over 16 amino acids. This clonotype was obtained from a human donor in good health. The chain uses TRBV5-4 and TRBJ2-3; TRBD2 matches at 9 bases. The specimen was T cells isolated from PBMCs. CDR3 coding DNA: TGTGCCAGCAGCCTTAGCGGGAGCCTGCGCAAGTGGGCGCAGTATTTT. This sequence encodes CASSLSGSLRKWAQYF.